This T cell receptor (beta chain) was documented in a study of blood T cell repertoires in COVID-19. Study-wide background: T cells, B-cell-depleted T cells, or PBMCs supplied cDNA or gDNA.

CDR1 SGHVS and CDR2 FQNEAQ come from the germline V gene. The CDR3 consists of 16 residues. V lost 4 bases to trimming and J lost 4 bases; unmatched junction nucleotides: 7. In the authors' methods: Amplification with reference gene primers provided the estimates of nucleated cell counts. Libraries were prepared by immunoSEQ multiplex PCR; TCRdb keeps only in-frame clonotypes and omits some of them. That table is the source of V, J and clone size, and D and trimming were worked out from the DNA. The table shows under 200,000 clones, with 88% occurring only once. Sequenced sample: peripheral blood. The clonotype was recovered from a middle-aged man with active or convalescent COVID-19. This chain uses TRBV7-8 with TRBJ1-1; TRBD1 agrees at 12 bases. CDR3 nucleotide sequence: TGTGCCAGCAGCTCCCGGGACAGGGGGCCTGGCACTGAAGCTTTCTTT. It encodes CASSSRDRGPGTEAFF.